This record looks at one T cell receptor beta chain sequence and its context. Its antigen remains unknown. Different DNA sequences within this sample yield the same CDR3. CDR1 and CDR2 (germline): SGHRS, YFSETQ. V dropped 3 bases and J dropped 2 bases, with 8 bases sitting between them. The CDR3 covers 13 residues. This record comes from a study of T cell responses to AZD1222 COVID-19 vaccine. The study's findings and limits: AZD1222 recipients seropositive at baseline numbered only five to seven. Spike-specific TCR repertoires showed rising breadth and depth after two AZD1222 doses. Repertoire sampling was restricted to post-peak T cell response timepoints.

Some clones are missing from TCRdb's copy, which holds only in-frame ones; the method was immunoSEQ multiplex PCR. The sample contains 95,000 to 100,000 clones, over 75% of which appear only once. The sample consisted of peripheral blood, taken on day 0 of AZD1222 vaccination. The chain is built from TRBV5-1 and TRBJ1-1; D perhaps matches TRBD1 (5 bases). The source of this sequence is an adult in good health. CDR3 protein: CASSWGLNTEAFF. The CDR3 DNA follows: TGCGCCAGCAGCTGGGGACTTAACACTGAAGCTTTCTTT.